This T cell receptor (beta chain) came from a study of cytomegalovirus exposure and HLA in healthy donors. Notes on the study in general: Within an earlier analysis, most TCR beta V segments proved productive either about 87% or about 30% of the time.

The CDR3 covers 14 residues. The J segment lost 7 bases and the V segment lost 4 bases, leaving 6 bases of the junction unmatched. CDR1 is LGHNA and CDR2 is YSLEER in the germline V gene. On this clone: What it binds is unknown.

60 Vbeta and 13 Jbeta primers were used in PCR. Profiling relied on immunoSEQ multiplex PCR, and the TCRdb table lists in-frame clones only, not all of them. The sample lists some 87,000 clones; around 77% were seen once. The chain employs TRBV4-3 and TRBJ2-2; 7 nucleotides align to TRBD2. The clonotype originates from a middle-aged man in good health and CMV-seropositive. What was sequenced was PBMCs. The CDR3 loop reads CASSPQGGGGELFF. CDR3 nucleotide sequence: TGCGCCAGCAGCCCTCAAGGCGGGGGCGGGGAGCTGTTTTTT.